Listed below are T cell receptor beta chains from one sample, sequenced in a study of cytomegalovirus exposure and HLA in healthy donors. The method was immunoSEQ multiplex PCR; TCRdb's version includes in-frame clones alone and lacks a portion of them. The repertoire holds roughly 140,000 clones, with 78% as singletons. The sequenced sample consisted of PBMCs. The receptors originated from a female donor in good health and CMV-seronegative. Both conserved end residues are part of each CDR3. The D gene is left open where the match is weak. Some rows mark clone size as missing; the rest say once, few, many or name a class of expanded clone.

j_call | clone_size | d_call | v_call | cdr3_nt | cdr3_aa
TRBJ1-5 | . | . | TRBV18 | TGTGCCAGCTCACCACCGGGCCTTTCAGGCAGCAATCAGCCCCAGCATTTT | CASSPPGLSGSNQPQHF
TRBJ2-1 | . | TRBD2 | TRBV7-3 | TGTGCCAGCAGCTTAAACGGGGGGGGTTACAATGAGCAGTTCTTC | CASSLNGGGYNEQFF
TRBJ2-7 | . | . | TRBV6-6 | TGTGCCAGCAGTTATTTGGCGGGTGAACAGGGCTACGAGCAGTACTTC | CASSYLAGEQGYEQYF
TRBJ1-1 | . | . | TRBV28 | TGTGCCAGCAGTTTCCGGGGAGACAACACTGAAGCTTTCTTT | CASSFRGDNTEAFF
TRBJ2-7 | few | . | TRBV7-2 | TGTGCCAGCAGCTTTAATGTGTACGAGCAGTACTTC | CASSFNVYEQYF
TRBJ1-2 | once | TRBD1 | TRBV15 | TGTGCCACCAGCAGCGACCGACAGGGGGCGGGTAACTATGGCTACCCCTTC | CATSSDRQGAGNYGYPF
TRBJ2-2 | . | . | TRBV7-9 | TGTGCCAGCAGCCCTCGGGGTCTTGGGAACACCGGGGAGCTGTTTTTT | CASSPRGLGNTGELFF
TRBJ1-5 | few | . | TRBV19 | TGTGCCAGTAGTATTCTGGGCGGCAATCAGCCCCAGCATTTT | CASSILGGNQPQHF
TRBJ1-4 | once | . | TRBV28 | TGTGCCAGCAGCCAAGGATGGGGGGACCTGGGAAAACTGTTTTTT | CASSQGWGDLGKLFF
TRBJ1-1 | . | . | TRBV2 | TGTGCCAGCAGTGCCTCCTTGAACACTGAAGCTTTCTTT | CASSASLNTEAFF
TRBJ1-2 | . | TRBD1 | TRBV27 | TGTGCCAGCAGTGACACAGGGGGGGACTATGGCTACACCTTC | CASSDTGGDYGYTF
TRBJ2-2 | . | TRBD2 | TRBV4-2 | TGTGCCAGCAGCCAAGAGGGCGGGAGCACCGGGGAGCTGTTTTTT | CASSQEGGSTGELFF
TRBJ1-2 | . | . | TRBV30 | TGTGCCTGGAGTGTACAGGGCAGCTATGGCTACACCTTC | CAWSVQGSYGYTF
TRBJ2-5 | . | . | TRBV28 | TGTGCCAGCAGTTTATTACAAGAGACCCAGTACTTC | CASSLLQETQYF
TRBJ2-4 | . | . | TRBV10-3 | TGTGCCATCCTAGACAGATTAAAAAACATTCAGTACTTC | CAILDRLKNIQYF
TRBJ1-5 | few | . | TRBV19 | TGTGCCAGTACCACAACGGTACAGGGCATGCGGCCCCAGCATTTT | CASTTTVQGMRPQHF
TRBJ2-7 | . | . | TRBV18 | TGTGCCAGCTCACCGGGGGACACACCATACGAGCAGTACTTC | CASSPGDTPYEQYF
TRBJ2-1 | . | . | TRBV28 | TGTGCCAGCAGTTTTACTAACCCCTACAATGAGCAGTTCTTC | CASSFTNPYNEQFF
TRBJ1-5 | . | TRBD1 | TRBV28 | TGTGCCAGCATCCTGACAGGGAACAGCAATCAGCCCCAGCATTTT | CASILTGNSNQPQHF
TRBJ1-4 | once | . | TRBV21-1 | TGTGCCAGCAGCATAGAAGGAGTTCATGAAAAACTGTTTTTT | CASSIEGVHEKLFF
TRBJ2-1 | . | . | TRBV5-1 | TGCGCCAGCAGCTTGAGCGTGCAGTCCTACAATGAGCAGTTCTTC | CASSLSVQSYNEQFF
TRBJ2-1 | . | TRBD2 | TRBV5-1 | TGCGCCAGCAGCTTAGAACTAGCGGGTGGTGAGCAGTTCTTC | CASSLELAGGEQFF
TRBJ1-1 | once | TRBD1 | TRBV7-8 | TGTGCCAGCAGCTTAGGGGACAGGGATCTTCTTATGAACACTGAAGCTTTCTTT | CASSLGDRDLLMNTEAFF
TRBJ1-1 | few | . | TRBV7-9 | TGTGCCAGCAGCTTAGCCCTTGGACACGTTGAAGCTTTCTTT | CASSLALGHVEAFF
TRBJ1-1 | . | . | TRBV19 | TGTGCCAGTAACCCGGGGGGTCCCACTGAAGCTTTCTTT | CASNPGGPTEAFF
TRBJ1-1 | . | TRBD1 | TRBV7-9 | TGTGCCAGCAGCGCCACAGGGGACACTGAAGCTTTCTTT | CASSATGDTEAFF
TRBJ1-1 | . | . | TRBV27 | TGTGCCAGCAGTCCCCGTCTGTTATCCACTGAAGCTTTCTTT | CASSPRLLSTEAFF
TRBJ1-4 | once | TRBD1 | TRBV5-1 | TGCGCCAGCAGCTTGGCGGGACAGGCCGCTTCTAATGAAAAACTGTTTTTT | CASSLAGQAASNEKLFF
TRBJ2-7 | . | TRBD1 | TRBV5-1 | TGCGCCAGCAGCTTGGCCGGGACAGGGGTCTACGAGCAGTACTTC | CASSLAGTGVYEQYF
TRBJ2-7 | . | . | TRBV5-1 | TGCGCCAGCAGCTACGGTAGTTCGGACGAGCAGTACTTC | CASSYGSSDEQYF
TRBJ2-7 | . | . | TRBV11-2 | TGTGCCAGCAGCTTATTCGGGAAGGCCTACGAGCAGTACTTC | CASSLFGKAYEQYF
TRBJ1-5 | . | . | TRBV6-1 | TGTGCCAGCAGTGAAGGGGGCGGCAATCAGCCCCAGCATTTT | CASSEGGGNQPQHF
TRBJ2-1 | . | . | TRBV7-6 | TGTGCCAGCAGCTTATGGGCGAATGAGCAGTTCTTC | CASSLWANEQFF
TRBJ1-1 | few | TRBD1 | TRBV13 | TGTGCCAGCAGCCCCAGAGACAGGGCTTACACTGAAGCTTTCTTT | CASSPRDRAYTEAFF
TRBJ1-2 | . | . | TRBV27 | TGTGCCAGCAGTCCTCTTGGGCAGCCCTATGGCTACCCCTTC | CASSPLGQPYGYPF
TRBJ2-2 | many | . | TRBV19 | TGTGCCAGTAGTACCGTTTGGTTGGGGGCGGTCACCGGGGAGCTGTTTTTT | CASSTVWLGAVTGELFF
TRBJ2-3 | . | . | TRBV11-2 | TGTGCCAGCAGCCGACACAAAAGCACAGATACGCAGTATTTT | CASSRHKSTDTQYF
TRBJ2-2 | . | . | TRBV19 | TGTGCCAGTAGGGAAGACAACGCGAACACCGGGGAGCTGTTTTTT | CASREDNANTGELFF
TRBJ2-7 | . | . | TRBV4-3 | TGCGCCAGCAGCATCCACTTAGAGACTTACGAGCAGTACTTC | CASSIHLETYEQYF
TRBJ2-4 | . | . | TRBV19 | TGTGCCAGTAACAAAGACAGGACCAAAAACATTCAGTACTTC | CASNKDRTKNIQYF
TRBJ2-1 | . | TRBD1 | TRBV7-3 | TGTGCCAGCAGCCCTGGCGCCGACAGGGGAAAGTTCTTC | CASSPGADRGKFF
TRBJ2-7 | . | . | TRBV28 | TGTGCCAGCAGTTTCGGTGCGGGACCTGGCTACGAGCAGTACTTC | CASSFGAGPGYEQYF
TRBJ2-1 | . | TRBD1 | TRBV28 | TGTGCCAGCAGTTTAGGGGCAGGGGGTACACACAATGAGCAGTTCTTC | CASSLGAGGTHNEQFF
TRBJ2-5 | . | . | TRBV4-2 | TGTGCCAGCGGCCAGATCGGGGAGACCCAGTACTTC | CASGQIGETQYF
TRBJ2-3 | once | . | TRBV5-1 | TGCGCCAGCAGCTTGCCACACGGAGCGCCCACAGATACGCAGTATTTT | CASSLPHGAPTDTQYF
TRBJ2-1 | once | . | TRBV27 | TGTGCCAGCAGTGCCGGGAGCTCCTACAATGAGCAGTTCTTC | CASSAGSSYNEQFF
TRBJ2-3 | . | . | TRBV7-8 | TGTGCCAGCAGCTGGGGGTCGGGAGTGTCAGATACGCAGTATTTT | CASSWGSGVSDTQYF
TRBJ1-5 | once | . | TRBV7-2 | TGTGCCAGCAGCGTCAGGGGTGGGGATCAGCCCCAGCATTTT | CASSVRGGDQPQHF
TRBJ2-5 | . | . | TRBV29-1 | TGCAGCGTTGAAGATTGGGAGACAACCCCGCAAGAGACCCAGTACTTC | CSVEDWETTPQETQYF
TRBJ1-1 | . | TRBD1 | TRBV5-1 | TGCGCCAGCAGCGCGCGGGACAGGGGGCGGACTGAAGCTTTCTTT | CASSARDRGRTEAFF
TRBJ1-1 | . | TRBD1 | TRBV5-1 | TGCGCCAGCAGCCCTAGACAGGGACTTGTGGACACTGAAGCTTTCTTT | CASSPRQGLVDTEAFF
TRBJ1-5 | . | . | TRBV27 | TGTGCCAGCAGAGCCGGACAAGTTAGCAATCAGCCCCAGCATTTT | CASRAGQVSNQPQHF
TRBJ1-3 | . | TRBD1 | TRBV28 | TGTGCCAGCAGTGACAGGGGGCGGAACACCATATATTTT | CASSDRGRNTIYF
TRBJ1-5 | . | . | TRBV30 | TGTGCCTGGAGTGCCCCAAGAGCTCAGCCCCAGCATTTT | CAWSAPRAQPQHF
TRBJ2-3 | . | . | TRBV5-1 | TGCGCCAGCAGCTTGGAAGGGGGAAGCACAGATACGCAGTATTTT | CASSLEGGSTDTQYF
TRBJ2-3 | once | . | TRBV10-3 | TGTGCCATCAGTGAGGGGACTAGGGGGCATACGCAGTATTTT | CAISEGTRGHTQYF
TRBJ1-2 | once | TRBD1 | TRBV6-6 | TGTGCCAGCAGTTACACGACAGGGACGGGCTACACCTTC | CASSYTTGTGYTF
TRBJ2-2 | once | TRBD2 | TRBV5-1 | TGCGCCAGCAGCTTGGGGACTAGCGAGGCGGCCGGGGAGCTGTTTTTT | CASSLGTSEAAGELFF
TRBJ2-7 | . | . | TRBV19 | TGTGCCAGTAGCTCGCTACTCTTCTACGAGCAGTACTTC | CASSSLLFYEQYF
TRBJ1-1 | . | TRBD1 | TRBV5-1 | TGCGCCAGCAGCTTGGTAACAGGGGGCGGGAACACTGAAGCTTTCTTT | CASSLVTGGGNTEAFF